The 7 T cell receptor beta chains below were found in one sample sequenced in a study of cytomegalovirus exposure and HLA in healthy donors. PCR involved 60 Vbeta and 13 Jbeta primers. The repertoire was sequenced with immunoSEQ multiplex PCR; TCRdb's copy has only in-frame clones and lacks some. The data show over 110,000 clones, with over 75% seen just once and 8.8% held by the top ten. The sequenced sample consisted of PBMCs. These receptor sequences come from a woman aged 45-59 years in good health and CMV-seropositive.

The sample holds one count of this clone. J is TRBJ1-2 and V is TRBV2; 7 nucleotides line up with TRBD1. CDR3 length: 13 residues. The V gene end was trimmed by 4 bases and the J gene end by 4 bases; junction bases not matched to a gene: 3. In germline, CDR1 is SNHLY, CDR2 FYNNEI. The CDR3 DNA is TGTGCCAGCAGTGTCGCAGGGGGCTATGGCTACACCTTC. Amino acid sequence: CASSVAGGYGYTF.

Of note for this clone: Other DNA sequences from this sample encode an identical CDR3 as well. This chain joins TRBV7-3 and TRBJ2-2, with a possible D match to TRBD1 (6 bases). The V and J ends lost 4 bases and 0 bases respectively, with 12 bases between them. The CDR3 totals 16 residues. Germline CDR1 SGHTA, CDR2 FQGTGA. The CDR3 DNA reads TGTGCCAGCAGCTCTCACAGGGACGCGAACACCGGGGAGCTGTTTTTT. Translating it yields CASSSHRDANTGELFF.

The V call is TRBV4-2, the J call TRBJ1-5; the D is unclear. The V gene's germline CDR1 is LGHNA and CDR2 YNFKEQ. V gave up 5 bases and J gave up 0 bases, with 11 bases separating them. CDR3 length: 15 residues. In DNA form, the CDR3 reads TGTGCCAGCAGCGCCGCATCTAATAGCAATCAGCCCCAGCATTTT. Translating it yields CASSAASNSNQPQHF.

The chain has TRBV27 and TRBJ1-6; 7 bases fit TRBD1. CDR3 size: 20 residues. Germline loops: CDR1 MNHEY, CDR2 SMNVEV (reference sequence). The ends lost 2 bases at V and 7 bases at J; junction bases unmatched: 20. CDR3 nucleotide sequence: TGTGCCAGCAGTTTACCCGCCGCGGCCGCCTGGGACAGCAGAAATTCACCCCTCCACTTT. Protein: CASSLPAAAAWDSRNSPLHF.

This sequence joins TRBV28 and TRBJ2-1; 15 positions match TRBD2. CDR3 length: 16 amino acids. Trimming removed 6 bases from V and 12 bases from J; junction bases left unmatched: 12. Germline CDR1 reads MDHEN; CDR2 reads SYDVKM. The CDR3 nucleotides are TGTGCCAGCAGCCCACCGGGACTAGCGGGGGGACGATGGCAGTTCTTC. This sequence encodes CASSPPGLAGGRWQFF.

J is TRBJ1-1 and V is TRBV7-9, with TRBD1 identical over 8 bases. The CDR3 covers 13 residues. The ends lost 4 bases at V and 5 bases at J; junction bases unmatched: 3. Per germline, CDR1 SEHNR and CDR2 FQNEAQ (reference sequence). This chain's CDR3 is CASSYRGGTEAFF. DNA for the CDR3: TGTGCCAGCAGCTACAGGGGGGGTACTGAAGCTTTCTTT.

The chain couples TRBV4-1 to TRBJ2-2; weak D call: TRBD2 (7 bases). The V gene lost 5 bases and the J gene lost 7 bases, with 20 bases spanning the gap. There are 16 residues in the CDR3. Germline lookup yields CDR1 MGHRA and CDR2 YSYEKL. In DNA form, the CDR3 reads TGCGCCAGCAGCTCGACCCCACGGGGGGCCGGCGGGGAGCTGTTTTTT. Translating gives CASSSTPRGAGGELFF.